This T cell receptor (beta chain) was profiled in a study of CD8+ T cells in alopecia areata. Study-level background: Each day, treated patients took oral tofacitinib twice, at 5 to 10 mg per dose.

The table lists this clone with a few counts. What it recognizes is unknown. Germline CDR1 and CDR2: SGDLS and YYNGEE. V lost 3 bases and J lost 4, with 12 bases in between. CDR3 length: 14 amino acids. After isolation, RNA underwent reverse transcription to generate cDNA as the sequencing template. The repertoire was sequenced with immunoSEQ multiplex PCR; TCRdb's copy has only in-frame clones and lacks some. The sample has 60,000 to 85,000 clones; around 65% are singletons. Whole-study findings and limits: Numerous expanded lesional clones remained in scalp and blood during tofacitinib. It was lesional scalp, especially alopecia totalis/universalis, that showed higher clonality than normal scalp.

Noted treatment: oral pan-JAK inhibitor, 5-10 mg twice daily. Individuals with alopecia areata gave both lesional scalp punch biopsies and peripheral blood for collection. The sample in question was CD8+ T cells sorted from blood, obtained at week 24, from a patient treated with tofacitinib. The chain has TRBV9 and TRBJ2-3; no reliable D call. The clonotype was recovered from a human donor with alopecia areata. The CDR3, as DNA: TGTGCCAGCAGCGCGGGCCCCGCCGCAGATACGCAGTATTTT. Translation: CASSAGPAADTQYF.